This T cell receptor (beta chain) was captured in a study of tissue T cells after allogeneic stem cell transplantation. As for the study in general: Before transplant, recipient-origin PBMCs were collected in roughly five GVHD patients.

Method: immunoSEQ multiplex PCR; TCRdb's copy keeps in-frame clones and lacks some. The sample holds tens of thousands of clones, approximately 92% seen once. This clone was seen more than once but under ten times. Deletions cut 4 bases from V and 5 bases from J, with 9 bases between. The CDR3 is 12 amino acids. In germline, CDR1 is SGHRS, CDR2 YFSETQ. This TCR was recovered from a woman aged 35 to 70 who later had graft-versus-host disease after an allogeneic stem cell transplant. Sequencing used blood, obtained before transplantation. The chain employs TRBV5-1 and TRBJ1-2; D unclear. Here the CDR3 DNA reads TGCGCCAGCAGCCCAGACACTTATGGCTACACCTTC. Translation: CASSPDTYGYTF.